The 13 T cell receptor beta chains below come from one sample, sequenced in a study of T cells in Graves' hyperthyroidism and ophthalmopathy. Researchers took RNA transcripts and amplified the TCR beta CDR3 regions from them. In the first-round RT-PCR of the TCR CDR3, the HTBI primer set was used. TCRdb itself ran the multiplex PCR reads through MiXCR, one entry per CDR3 protein. Of about 570,000 distinct CDR3 sequences listed, around 42% are singletons. Material for sequencing was peripheral blood or thyroid tissue (not recorded which). These receptors all come from an adult woman with Graves' disease, either hyperthyroidism or ophthalmopathy (not recorded which).

This clonotype was observed many times. This chain connects TRBV29-1 to TRBJ1-1, with TRBD1 matching 7 bases. V shed 7 bases, J shed 2 bases, and the junction held 4 bases outside the gene matches. The CDR3 has 12 amino acids. Germline loops: CDR1 SQVTM, CDR2 ANQGSEA. The CDR3 nucleotides are TGCAGCGGAGGACAGGTCAACACTGAAGCTTTCTTT. Protein: CSGGQVNTEAFF.

The J gene is TRBJ1-5, the V gene TRBV7-2; D uncertain. Trimming pared 1 base from V and 5 bases from J, leaving 12 bases between. Germline V CDR1 and CDR2: SGHTA, FQGNSA. CDR3 size: 15 residues. The CDR3 protein is CASSLGGIGHQPQHF. CDR3 in DNA: TGTGCCAGCAGCTTAGGAGGGATAGGCCATCAGCCCCAGCATTTT.

This rearrangement joins TRBV7-2 to TRBJ2-7; a possible D gene is TRBD1 (6 bases). V dropped 4 bases and J dropped 2 bases, with 12 bases sitting between them. Germline loops: CDR1 SGHTA, CDR2 FQGNSA. This CDR3 has 14 residues. This CDR3 reads CASSSQGFPYEQYF. The CDR3 coding sequence is TGTGCCAGCAGCTCTCAGGGGTTTCCCTACGAGCAGTACTTC.

This clonotype appeared a few times. The rearrangement uses TRBV20-1 and TRBJ1-5; perhaps TRBD1 as D (5 bases). Trimming left V 4 bases short and J 11 bases short, with 21 bases between. The germline V gene has CDR1 DFQATT and CDR2 SNEGSKA (reference sequence). The CDR3 is 14 amino acids. The CDR3 DNA sequence: TGCAGTGCTAAGGTAGCGGGGACTCAAGAGACCCAGCATTTT. Translation: CSAKVAGTQETQHF.

This chain connects TRBV24-1 to TRBJ2-5; 8 positions match TRBD1. This CDR3 region has 12 residues. Looked up from germline, CDR1 is KGHDR and CDR2 is SFDVKD. Here the CDR3 reads CDPWTGLETQYF. CDR3 bases: TGTGATCCTTGGACAGGGTTGGAGACCCAGTACTTC.

This chain connects TRBV5-1 to TRBJ2-5; D might be TRBD1 or TRBD2, each matching 5 bases. CDR1 and CDR2 from the germline V gene are SGHRS and YFSETQ. This CDR3 region has 15 residues. V was clipped by 4 bases and J by 1 base, with 14 bases between them. The CDR3 nucleotides read TGCGCCAGCAGCAGAACGCCGGGACCCCAAGAGACCCAGTACTTC. Translation gives CASSRTPGPQETQYF. The complete variable domain, with remaining parts taken from reference TRBV5-1 and TRBJ2-5, reads KAGVTQTPRYLIKTRGQQVTLSCSPISGHRSVSWYQQTPGQGLQFLFEYFSETQRNKGNFPGRFSGRQFSNSRSEMNVSTLELGDSALYLCASSRTPGPQETQYFGPGTRLLVL.

This clonotype was detected only a few times. V usage is TRBV27 and J usage is TRBJ1-6; TRBD1 is a possible D gene (5 bases). Germline V CDR1 and CDR2: MNHEY, SMNVEV (reference sequence). The CDR3 runs to 15 residues. The V and J ends lost 2 bases and 6 bases respectively, with 11 bases between them. This CDR3 is CASSLVTGPNSPLHF. The CDR3 bases are TGTGCCAGCAGTTTAGTAACAGGCCCTAATTCACCCCTCCACTTT.

This clonotype was recorded many times. The chain uses TRBV6-1 and TRBJ1-6; D might be TRBD1 (5 bases). Between the trimmed V and J ends, which lost 5 bases and 7 bases, there was a span of 15 bases. CDR1 is MNHNS, CDR2 SASEGT, per germline. The CDR3 is 15 amino acids. The CDR3 loop is CASSSGPFSNSPLHF. For the CDR3, the DNA is TGTGCCAGCAGTTCGGGGCCGTTCTCGAATTCACCCCTCCACTTT.

Comments on this clonotype: Sequence at one end of the junction differs from germline and may be a read error. The CDR3 is CASSLAGANALTF. As DNA, the CDR3 is TGTGCCAGCAGTTTGGCAGGGGCCAACGCCCTGACTTTC. V usage is TRBV12-3 or TRBV12-4 and J usage is TRBJ2-6; maybe TRBD1 (6 bases). This CDR3 is 13 amino acids long.

In its sample, this clonotype was seen a few times. This chain connects TRBV4-1 to TRBJ2-7; 9 nucleotides align to TRBD1. The length of the CDR3 is 16 residues. Germline CDR1 and CDR2: MGHRA and YSYEKL. V was clipped by 0 bases and J by 6 bases; unmatched bases: 9. CDR3 in amino acids: CASSQDRTGEVGEQYF. The CDR3, as DNA: TGCGCCAGCAGCCAAGACCGGACAGGGGAAGTAGGCGAGCAGTACTTC.

This clonotype came up a few times. The chain links TRBV12-3 or TRBV12-4 to TRBJ1-2; D remains unclear. The V end lost 2 bases, the J end lost 5 bases, and 15 bases lay between the germline ends. The CDR3 contains 15 residues. The CDR3 spells CASSLSLSGVYGYTF. Written as DNA, the CDR3 is TGTGCCAGCAGTTTATCATTATCGGGAGTGTATGGCTACACCTTC.

There are a few counts of this clonotype. V is TRBV7-9 and J is TRBJ1-1; no definite D call. V lost 2 bases to trimming and J lost 3 bases, with 10 bases between them. CDR1 is SEHNR, CDR2 FQNEAQ, per germline (reference sequence). This CDR3 region has 14 residues. CDR3 protein: CASSLQAMYTEAFF. The CDR3 nucleotides are TGTGCCAGCAGCTTACAAGCAATGTACACTGAAGCTTTCTTT.

This clonotype was found once. The chain couples TRBV20-1 to TRBJ1-5; the match to TRBD1 covers 7 bases. The J segment lost 4 bases and the V segment lost 2 bases, leaving 8 bases of the junction unmatched. CDR1 and CDR2 (germline): DFQATT, SNEGSKA (reference sequence). The CDR3 loop spans 15 amino acids. The CDR3 sequence is CSARSGTAENQPQHF. CDR3 DNA sequence: TGCAGTGCTAGATCCGGGACAGCCGAAAATCAGCCCCAGCATTTT.